Shown below are 26 T cell receptor beta chains from a single sample sequenced in a study of identical twins. TCRdb redid the calling of the 5' RACE reads with MiXCR, one entry per CDR3 protein. Here the sample spans 500,000 or so distinct CDR3 sequences, 20% to 25% being singletons. A further study also used this sample, focusing on T cells expressing NK-cell markers.

What was sequenced was CD4+ T cells sorted from blood. All receptors come from a woman aged 18-29 years in good health.

The table lists this clonotype with many counts. The genes are TRBV6-5 and TRBJ1-5; D may be TRBD1 (6 bases). The germline V and J ends were trimmed by 0 bases and 6 bases, with 9 bases remaining between them. Germline CDR1 MNHEY, CDR2 SVGAGI. CDR3 size: 14 residues. The CDR3 loop is CASSYSGGLQPQHF. For the CDR3, the DNA is TGTGCCAGCAGTTACTCCGGGGGGCTTCAGCCCCAGCATTTT.

This clonotype has just a few counts. The gene calls are TRBV9 and TRBJ2-3; perhaps TRBD1 as D (6 bases). The CDR3 runs to 14 residues. V was clipped by 3 bases and J by 5 bases, with 13 bases between them. The germline V gene encodes CDR1 SGDLS and CDR2 YYNGEE. CDR3 region: CASSGLQGIDTQYF. The CDR3 coding sequence is TGTGCCAGCAGCGGTTTGCAGGGGATAGATACGCAGTATTTT.

V is TRBV5-1 and J is TRBJ2-3, with D perhaps matching TRBD1 (6 bases). CDR1 and CDR2 from the germline V gene are SGHRS and YFSETQ. The CDR3 has 15 amino acids. The ends were cut back, 2 bases at V and 4 bases at J, with 14 bases in the middle. The CDR3 nucleotides are TGCGCCAGCAGCTTTAACTCGGGACAATCAGATACGCAGTATTTT. This translates into CASSFNSGQSDTQYF.

This clonotype has at least ten counts. CDR3 nucleotides: TGTGCCAGCAGTTACGGATGGGCGGGGGAAGGTATTACTTTCTTT. Translation: CASSYGWAGEGITFF. The genes are TRBV6-5 and TRBJ1-1; D possibly corresponds to TRBD1 (5 bases). Germline-derived CDR1 and CDR2 are MNHEY and SVGAGI. The CDR3 consists of 15 residues. The V gene lost 2 bases and the J gene lost 12 bases, with 22 bases spanning the gap.

V gene TRBV7-2 combines with J gene TRBJ1-1, with a tentative D call TRBD1 (5 bases). The CDR3 length is 12 residues. Trimming took 4 bases from V and 12 from J, leaving 15 bases between them. From germline, CDR1 is SGHTA and CDR2 FQGNSA. The CDR3 is CASSSTGTVSFF. As DNA, the CDR3 is TGTGCCAGCAGCTCCACCGGGACGGTATCTTTCTTT.

The chain is built from TRBV15 and TRBJ1-1; D not resolved. Per the germline V gene, CDR1 is LNHNV and CDR2 is YYDKDF (reference sequence). V shed 0 bases and J shed 5 bases, with 13 bases lying between them. This CDR3 has 15 amino acids. The CDR3 DNA reads TGTGCCACCAGCAGAGATCTCGGGATCGGAACTGAAGCTTTCTTT. This codes for CATSRDLGIGTEAFF.

This clonotype showed up just a few times. The chain has TRBV25-1 and TRBJ2-2; D unclear. The CDR3 runs to 10 residues. Per the germline V gene, CDR1 is MGHDK and CDR2 is SYGVNS. The V end lost 8 bases, the J end lost 7 bases, and 5 bases lay between the germline ends. The CDR3 spells CASEDGELFF. The CDR3 DNA reads TGTGCCAGCGAGGACGGGGAGCTGTTTTTT.

The V gene is TRBV7-9, the J gene TRBJ2-3, with 7 bases that match TRBD1. This CDR3 spans 15 amino acids. V lost 2 bases, J lost 2 bases, and 4 bases stayed unmatched. Per the germline V gene, CDR1 is SEHNR and CDR2 is FQNEAQ (reference sequence). Written as DNA, the CDR3 is TGTGCCAGCAGCTTAAGGGACAGTGCCACAGATACGCAGTATTTT. This gives the protein CASSLRDSATDTQYF.

The chain uses TRBV28 and TRBJ1-1; D is uncertain. V was shortened by 8 bases and J by 0 bases, with 7 bases between the two germline ends. The CDR3 spans 12 residues. Germline values: CDR1 MDHEN, CDR2 SYDVKM. As DNA, the CDR3 is TGTGCCAGCCAGGTTGTGAACACTGAAGCTTTCTTT. Amino acids: CASQVVNTEAFF.

The chain links TRBV10-3 to TRBJ1-3; D call uncertain. Per the germline V gene, CDR1 is ENHRY and CDR2 is SYGVKD. V dropped 10 bases and J dropped 0 bases, with 13 bases sitting between them. This CDR3 has 14 residues. CDR3 amino acids: CATNRGDSGNTIYF. CDR3 in DNA: TGTGCCACCAATCGCGGGGACTCTGGAAACACCATATATTTT.

This clonotype was counted between two and nine times. The junction and the germline gene differ at one end; a read error may be behind it. The gene calls are TRBV6-5 and TRBJ1-2; 7 bases are shared with TRBD1. Germline V gene sequence: CDR1 MNHEY, CDR2 SVGAGI. The CDR3 consists of 12 residues. CDR3 protein: CASSDSTGGYTF. Written as DNA, the CDR3 is TGTGCCAGCAGTGACTCGACAGGGGGCTACACCTTC.

V usage is TRBV12-3 or TRBV12-4 and J usage is TRBJ1-1; 8 bases line up with TRBD1. V gave up 5 bases and J gave up 1 base; unmatched junction bases: 6. The CDR3 extends over 15 amino acids. The CDR3 DNA reads TGTGCCAGCAGTATCAAGACAGGGGCGAACACTGAAGCTTTCTTT. It yields the protein CASSIKTGANTEAFF.

This clonotype appeared many times. This chain links TRBV5-1 with TRBJ2-4; the match to TRBD1 covers 8 bases. The CDR3 runs 15 residues. J was trimmed by 6 bases and V by 2 bases; bases with no gene match: 7. Per the germline V gene, CDR1 is SGHRS and CDR2 is YFSETQ. The CDR3 loop reads CASSFSGTGGNIQYF. In nucleotides, the CDR3 is TGCGCCAGCAGCTTTTCGGGGACAGGCGGAAACATTCAGTACTTC.

Remarks on this clonotype: The junction shows a germline mismatch at one end, possibly a read error. The chain couples TRBV20-1 to TRBJ2-1; 10 positions agree with TRBD2. Germline values: CDR1 DFQATT, CDR2 SNEGSKA (reference sequence). This CDR3 spans 15 amino acids. CDR3 nucleotides: TGCAGTGCTGGAGAGAGCGGGGGGGACGACAATGAGCAGTTCTTC. This sequence encodes CSAGESGGDDNEQFF.

This clonotype was counted only a few times. The J gene is TRBJ2-3, the V gene TRBV30, with 11 nucleotides matching TRBD2. V lost 2 bases, J lost 7 bases, and 2 bases stayed unmatched. The CDR3 contains 13 residues. Looked up from germline, CDR1 is GTSNPN and CDR2 is SVGIG (reference sequence). In DNA form, the CDR3 reads TGTGCCTGGAGTCCTAGCGGGAGGAATACGCAGTATTTT. It yields the protein CAWSPSGRNTQYF.

The rearrangement joins TRBV5-1 to TRBJ2-3; D ambiguous. Germline CDR1 SGHRS, CDR2 YFSETQ. This CDR3 comprises 14 residues. Trimming removed 0 bases at V and 3 bases at J, with 8 bases between. The CDR3 sequence: CASSLALVTDTQYF. In nucleotides, the CDR3 is TGCGCCAGCAGCTTGGCCCTGGTTACAGATACGCAGTATTTT. The entire variable domain, with the rest obtained from reference TRBV5-1 and TRBJ2-3, is as follows: KAGVTQTPRYLIKTRGQQVTLSCSPISGHRSVSWYQQTPGQGLQFLFEYFSETQRNKGNFPGRFSGRQFSNSRSEMNVSTLELGDSALYLCASSLALVTDTQYFGPGTRLTVL.

The chain has TRBV12-3 or TRBV12-4 and TRBJ2-1; TRBD2 aligns across 8 bases. V shed 6 bases, J shed 7 bases, and the junction held 11 bases outside the gene matches. The CDR3 has 15 residues. CDR3 protein: CASRPTGLVGNEQFF. CDR3 DNA: TGTGCCAGCAGGCCAACGGGACTAGTTGGAAATGAGCAGTTCTTC.

This chain links TRBV5-1 with TRBJ2-7, with D tentatively TRBD1 (6 bases). Germline V gene data show CDR1 as SGHRS and CDR2 as YFSETQ. The CDR3 runs 14 residues. Trimming cost V 4 bases and J 5 bases, with 16 bases left between them. The CDR3 reads CASSPDSPWDEQYF. CDR3 nucleotide sequence: TGCGCCAGCAGCCCGGACAGCCCGTGGGACGAGCAGTACTTC. The complete variable domain, with remaining parts taken from reference TRBV5-1 and TRBJ2-7, reads KAGVTQTPRYLIKTRGQQVTLSCSPISGHRSVSWYQQTPGQGLQFLFEYFSETQRNKGNFPGRFSGRQFSNSRSEMNVSTLELGDSALYLCASSPDSPWDEQYFGPGTRLTVT.

The V gene is TRBV27, the J gene TRBJ1-4, with a weak D call TRBD1 (6 bases). V was cut by 6 bases and J by 6 bases, with 17 bases left in between. The CDR3 covers 15 residues. Per germline, CDR1 MNHEY and CDR2 SMNVEV (reference sequence). CDR3 nucleotides: TGTGCCAGCAGCAATGTCGCGGGGGCGGATGAAAAACTGTTTTTT. Residues: CASSNVAGADEKLFF. Variable domain in full (rest from reference TRBV27 and TRBJ1-4): EAQVTQNPRYLITVTGKKLTVTCSQNMNHEYMSWYRQDPGLGLRQIYYSMNVEVTDKGDVPEGYKVSRKEKRNFPLILESPSPNQTSLYFCASSNVAGADEKLFFGSGTQLSVL.

In its sample, this clonotype was seen a few times. This sequence joins TRBV7-2 and TRBJ2-3; TRBD1 aligns across 7 bases. CDR1 and CDR2 from the germline V gene are SGHTA and FQGNSA. The CDR3 has 14 amino acids. Unmatched junction bases numbered 2, after V lost 3 bases and J lost 2 bases. Written as DNA, the CDR3 is TGTGCCAGCAGCTTTGACAGGGTCACAGATACGCAGTATTTT. It is translated as CASSFDRVTDTQYF.

In regard to this clonotype: A much more abundant neighbour one base away suggests this may be a read error. The chain has TRBV12-3 or TRBV12-4 and TRBJ2-6; D is unclear. The V end lost 6 bases, the J end lost 2 bases, and 2 bases lay between the germline ends. The CDR3 has 12 residues. DNA of the CDR3: TGTGCCAGCAGCGCTGGGGCCAACGTCCTGACTTTC. It encodes CASSAGANVLTF.

This chain joins TRBV20-1 and TRBJ2-7; no reliable D call. Germline CDR1 reads DFQATT; CDR2 reads SNEGSKA (reference sequence). The V end was cut by 3 bases, the J end by 6 bases, with 12 bases between. The CDR3 has 12 residues. This CDR3 reads CSASPTLGEQYF. The CDR3 DNA is TGCAGTGCTAGCCCCACGCTGGGCGAGCAGTACTTC.

This clonotype has more than one count but fewer than ten. This rearrangement joins TRBV4-1 to TRBJ1-2, with unresolved D. The ends were cut back, 0 bases at V and 3 bases at J, with 14 bases in the middle. CDR3 length: 16 residues. CDR1 is MGHRA, CDR2 YSYEKL, per germline. This chain's CDR3 is CASSQDLASGYYGYTF. The CDR3 nucleotides are TGCGCCAGCAGCCAAGACCTGGCTAGTGGATACTATGGCTACACCTTC.

This chain connects TRBV5-1 to TRBJ2-2, with TRBD1 as a possible D gene (6 bases). V lost 4 bases, J lost 4 bases, and 14 bases lay in between. Per germline, CDR1 SGHRS and CDR2 YFSETQ. The CDR3 consists of 15 residues. DNA of the CDR3: TGCGCCAGCAGCCCACAGGGAATTGGCACCGGGGAGCTGTTTTTT. This sequence encodes CASSPQGIGTGELFF.

There are a few counts of this clonotype. The CDR3 DNA reads TGTGCCAGCAGCCAACCGCCAGCGGGCTATAGGGACTACAATGAGCAGTTCTTC. Amino acid sequence: CASSQPPAGYRDYNEQFF. V is TRBV4-2 and J is TRBJ2-1, with a possible D match to TRBD2 (6 bases). The germline gives CDR1 LGHNA, CDR2 YNFKEQ. CDR3 length: 18 amino acids. V was shortened by 2 bases and J by 3 bases, with 20 bases between the two germline ends.

J is TRBJ2-3 and V is TRBV7-2; TRBD2 aligns across 8 bases. With 3 bases clipped from V and 4 bases from J, the junction kept 9 bases outside the gene matches. This CDR3 region has 16 residues. CDR1 SGHTA and CDR2 FQGNSA come from the germline V gene. In nucleotides, the CDR3 is TGTGCCAGCAGCTTTAAAATCCTAGCGGGTTCAGATACGCAGTATTTT. Amino acids: CASSFKILAGSDTQYF. The full variable domain, completed using reference TRBV7-2 and TRBJ2-3, is GAGVSQSPSNKVTEKGKDVELRCDPISGHTALYWYRQSLGQGLEFLIYFQGNSAPDKSGLPSDRFSAERTGGSVSTLTIQRTQQEDSAVYLCASSFKILAGSDTQYFGPGTRLTVL.